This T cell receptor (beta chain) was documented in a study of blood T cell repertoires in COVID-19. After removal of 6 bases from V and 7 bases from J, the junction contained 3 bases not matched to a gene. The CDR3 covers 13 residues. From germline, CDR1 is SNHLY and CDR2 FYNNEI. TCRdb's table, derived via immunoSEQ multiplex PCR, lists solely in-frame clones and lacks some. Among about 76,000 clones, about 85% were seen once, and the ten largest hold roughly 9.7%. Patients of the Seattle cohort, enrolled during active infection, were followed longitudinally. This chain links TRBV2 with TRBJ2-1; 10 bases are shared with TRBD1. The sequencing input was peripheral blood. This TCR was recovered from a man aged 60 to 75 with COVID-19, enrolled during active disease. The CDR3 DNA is TGTGCCAGCAGGGGACAGGGGTATAATGAGCAGTTCTTC. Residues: CASRGQGYNEQFF.